The 23 T cell receptor beta chains presented below share a single source sample, sequenced in a study of cytomegalovirus exposure and HLA in healthy donors (dated by TCRdb to the late 2010s). Libraries were made using the immunoSEQ multiplex PCR assay. TCRdb re-hosts the immuneACCESS table, in-frame sequences only. Its copies lack some clones; in the studies checked, an unresolved V gene accounts for under half of them, and the cause for the rest is not known. The sample yields just under 75,000 clones; roughly 93% were counted once. More than 2.5% of the sample goes to the ten largest clones. The sample was PBMCs. These receptors were taken from a woman between 18 and 29 years old in good health and CMV-seropositive.

The chain has TRBV5-1 and TRBJ1-2, with TRBD1 identical over 10 bases. The CDR3 extends over 13 amino acids. J lost 7 bases, V lost 5 bases, and 5 bases had no gene match. Germline lookup yields CDR1 SGHRS and CDR2 YFSETQ. DNA of the CDR3: TGCGCCAGCAGGGAGGGGACAGGGGCTGGCTACACCTTC. This encodes CASREGTGAGYTF. The whole variable domain, filled in from reference TRBV5-1 and TRBJ1-2, reads KAGVTQTPRYLIKTRGQQVTLSCSPISGHRSVSWYQQTPGQGLQFLFEYFSETQRNKGNFPGRFSGRQFSNSRSEMNVSTLELGDSALYLCASREGTGAGYTFGSGTRLTVV.

V gene TRBV4-1 combines with J gene TRBJ2-7; D is undetermined. The CDR3 covers 16 residues. CDR1 is MGHRA and CDR2 is YSYEKL in the germline V gene. V lost 3 bases and J 3 bases, leaving 18 bases between the germline ends. The CDR3 DNA is TGCGCCAGCAGCCACCCCGCCCAGACATCAAGCTACGAGCAGTACTTC. Its protein is CASSHPAQTSSYEQYF.

The CDR3: CASSLDWSNYNEQFF. The DNA for the CDR3 is TGCGCCAGCAGCTTGGATTGGAGCAACTACAATGAGCAGTTCTTC. The gene calls are TRBV5-1 and TRBJ2-1; D call uncertain. Trimming stripped 0 bases from V and 3 bases from J, with 10 bases between. Germline CDR1 is SGHRS and CDR2 is YFSETQ. The CDR3 extends over 15 amino acids.

This rearrangement joins TRBV4-1 to TRBJ2-7, with TRBD2 matching over 11 bases. V dropped 1 base and J dropped 2; count of bases not matched to a gene: 4. This CDR3 spans 16 amino acids. Looked up from germline, CDR1 is MGHRA and CDR2 is YSYEKL. This CDR3 is CASSQGIAGGPYEQYF. The DNA for the CDR3 is TGCGCCAGCAGCCAAGGGATAGCGGGGGGGCCCTACGAGCAGTACTTC.

This clone was detected once. The V gene is TRBV6-1, the J gene TRBJ1-4; D may be TRBD1 (5 bases). V was clipped by 1 base and J by 0 bases, with 15 bases between them. The germline gives CDR1 MNHNS, CDR2 SASEGT. This CDR3 comprises 18 residues. Written as DNA, the CDR3 is TGTGCCAGCAGTGAAGGGACGCGGGGGGTTGCAACTAATGAAAAACTGTTTTTT. It yields the protein CASSEGTRGVATNEKLFF.

This chain joins TRBV25-1 and TRBJ1-6, with D unclear. Germline-derived CDR1 and CDR2 are MGHDK and SYGVNS. This CDR3 comprises 13 residues. V lost 5 bases and J lost 5, with 7 bases in between. The CDR3 region is CASSIRNNSPLHF. The CDR3 nucleotides read TGTGCCAGCAGTATCAGGAATAATTCACCCCTCCACTTT.

The count of this clone is one. V and J are TRBV5-1 and TRBJ2-5, with D possibly TRBD1 on 5 matching bases. Looked up from germline, CDR1 is SGHRS and CDR2 is YFSETQ. V was shortened by 0 bases and J by 2 bases, with 14 bases between the two germline ends. This CDR3 contains 16 residues. CDR3 nucleotides: TGCGCCAGCAGCTTGGCCTCAGGGCTGGGGCAAGAGACCCAGTACTTC. It is translated as CASSLASGLGQETQYF.

V usage is TRBV19 and J usage is TRBJ2-5, with D maybe TRBD1 (5 bases). The CDR3 contains 12 residues. Trimming removed 8 bases at V and 1 base at J, with 8 bases between. CDR1 and CDR2 from the germline V gene are LNHDA and SQIVND (reference sequence). DNA of the CDR3: TGTGCCAGTGCAGGGTTCCAAGAGACCCAGTACTTC. It yields the protein CASAGFQETQYF.

The chain joins TRBV19 to TRBJ2-6, with D possibly TRBD2 on 6 matching bases. The CDR3 is made up of 18 amino acids. V dropped 4 bases and J dropped 4 bases, with 20 bases sitting between them. Germline lookup yields CDR1 LNHDA and CDR2 SQIVND (reference sequence). In DNA form, the CDR3 reads TGTGCCAGTAGTACCGCACGGGACTCCGCCGGGGGGGCCAACGTCCTGACTTTC. It is translated as CASSTARDSAGGANVLTF. The variable domain in full, completed from reference TRBV19 and TRBJ2-6, reads DGGITQSPKYLFRKEGQNVTLSCEQNLNHDAMYWYRQDPGQGLRLIYYSQIVNDFQKGDIAEGYSVSREKKESFPLTVTSAQKNPTAFYLCASSTARDSAGGANVLTFGAGSRLTVL.

The chain links TRBV28 to TRBJ1-4; 8 nucleotides agree with TRBD1. The ends lost 5 bases at V and 8 bases at J; junction bases unmatched: 7. The CDR3 has 14 residues. In germline, CDR1 is MDHEN, CDR2 SYDVKM. CDR3 in DNA: TGTGCCAGCAGTCCAGGGGGCCTACGCGAAAAACTGTTTTTT. This sequence encodes CASSPGGLREKLFF.

The gene calls are TRBV15 and TRBJ2-1, with D possibly TRBD2 on 5 matching bases. Germline-derived CDR1 and CDR2 are LNHNV and YYDKDF (reference sequence). Trimming stripped 0 bases from V and 3 bases from J, with 12 bases between. CDR3 length: 16 residues. CDR3 loop: CATSRDPGRYYNEQFF. Written as DNA, the CDR3 is TGTGCCACCAGCAGAGATCCGGGGAGATACTACAATGAGCAGTTCTTC.

V and J are TRBV4-1 and TRBJ2-6, with TRBD2 identical over 9 bases. Germline V gene data show CDR1 as MGHRA and CDR2 as YSYEKL. The CDR3 spans 19 residues. V shed 0 bases, J shed 0 bases, and the junction held 6 bases outside the gene matches. CDR3 sequence (DNA): TGCGCCAGCAGCCAAGATGATGGCGGGAGGGCCTCTGGGGCCAACGTCCTGACTTTC. It specifies CASSQDDGGRASGANVLTF.

The chain carries TRBV4-1 and TRBJ2-7, with 7 bases fitting TRBD2. Per germline, CDR1 MGHRA and CDR2 YSYEKL. The CDR3 has 15 amino acids. The V gene end was trimmed by 4 bases and the J gene end by 3 bases; junction bases not matched to a gene: 9. The CDR3 nucleotides read TGCGCCAGCAGCCGCTCAAGGACTAGTGTCTACGAGCAGTACTTC. It specifies CASSRSRTSVYEQYF.

J is TRBJ1-3 and V is TRBV28; 9 positions agree with TRBD1. Germline CDR1 is MDHEN and CDR2 is SYDVKM. The CDR3 sequence is 17 residues long. V lost 6 bases to trimming and J lost 5 bases; unmatched junction nucleotides: 14. The CDR3 DNA reads as TGTGCCAGCAGCCAATCCGTCTGGGACAGGGTCCGAAACACCATATATTTT. It translates to CASSQSVWDRVRNTIYF.

The genes are TRBV6-1 and TRBJ2-1, with D maybe TRBD1 (6 bases). The V and J ends lost 2 bases and 5 bases respectively, with 16 bases between them. The CDR3 runs 16 residues. CDR1 and CDR2 (germline): MNHNS, SASEGT. The DNA of the CDR3 is TGTGCCAGCAGTGAAAGACTGGGACACATTAACAATGAGCAGTTCTTC. This translates into CASSERLGHINNEQFF.

The chain has TRBV25-1 and TRBJ2-3; D may be TRBD2 (6 bases). In germline, CDR1 is MGHDK, CDR2 SYGVNS. Trimming left V 1 base short and J 7 bases short, with 21 bases between. There are 17 residues in the CDR3. DNA for the CDR3: TGTGCCAGCAGTGAATTCCTTAGTCGTAATGCGGGATATACGCAGTATTTT. Its translation is CASSEFLSRNAGYTQYF. Drawing the rest from reference TRBV25-1 and TRBJ2-3, the complete variable domain is EADIYQTPRYLVIGTGKKITLECSQTMGHDKMYWYQQDPGMELHLIHYSYGVNSTEKGDLSSESTVSRIRTEHFPLTLESARPSHTSQYLCASSEFLSRNAGYTQYFGPGTRLTVL.

V usage is TRBV10-3 and J usage is TRBJ1-1; weak D call: TRBD1 (5 bases). Looked up from germline, CDR1 is ENHRY and CDR2 is SYGVKD. V lost 6 bases, J lost 1 base, and 15 bases lay in between. The CDR3 runs to 15 residues. The CDR3 DNA is TGTGCCATCAGGGGAGCGGAGGGACGGAACACTGAAGCTTTCTTT. It codes for CAIRGAEGRNTEAFF.

This sequence joins TRBV27 and TRBJ2-2; TRBD1 matches at 8 bases. CDR3 length: 15 amino acids. Germline CDR1 and CDR2: MNHEY and SMNVEV (reference sequence). V dropped 10 bases and J dropped 6; count of bases not matched to a gene: 13. CDR3 residues: CATMQDRVGSGELFF. The DNA of the CDR3 is TGTGCCACCATGCAGGACAGGGTGGGGTCCGGGGAGCTGTTTTTT.

This clone has just one count. This chain joins TRBV28 and TRBJ1-5; D is unclear. The CDR3 is 15 amino acids. Per the germline V gene, CDR1 is MDHEN and CDR2 is SYDVKM. Trimming removed 7 bases from V and 4 bases from J, with 17 bases in between. The CDR3, as DNA: TGTGCCAGCAATCAACGGGATTGGGGTAATCAGCCCCAGCATTTT. Translated, it gives CASNQRDWGNQPQHF.

The chain couples TRBV13 to TRBJ1-2; the D gene is possibly TRBD1 (6 bases). The CDR3 has 14 residues. The germline V and J ends were trimmed by 0 bases and 4 bases, with 9 bases remaining between them. In germline, CDR1 is PRHDT, CDR2 FYEKMQ (reference sequence). CDR3 coding DNA: TGTGCCAGCAGCTTAGGTGGACAGTTCTATGGCTACACCTTC. Residues: CASSLGGQFYGYTF.

The chain carries TRBV6-5 and TRBJ1-1; D is undetermined. This CDR3 has 13 amino acids. Germline-derived CDR1 and CDR2 are MNHEY and SVGAGI. The V and J ends lost 6 bases and 3 bases respectively, with 11 bases between them. CDR3 region: CASSHEVDTEAFF. Written as DNA, the CDR3 is TGTGCCAGCAGCCACGAGGTTGACACTGAAGCTTTCTTT.

The chain is built from TRBV7-2 and TRBJ2-5; D gene unclear. V was pared by 1 base and J by 4 bases, with 13 bases between. The CDR3 loop spans 15 amino acids. CDR1 SGHTA and CDR2 FQGNSA come from the germline V gene. For the CDR3, the DNA is TGTGCCAGCAGCTTAGATTTCTACCAAACAGAGACCCAGTACTTC. It encodes CASSLDFYQTETQYF. Combining the CDR3 with reference TRBV7-2 and TRBJ2-5 gives the whole variable domain GAGVSQSPSNKVTEKGKDVELRCDPISGHTALYWYRQSLGQGLEFLIYFQGNSAPDKSGLPSDRFSAERTGGSVSTLTIQRTQQEDSAVYLCASSLDFYQTETQYFGPGTRLLVL.

The chain links TRBV5-1 to TRBJ1-5, with TRBD1 as a possible D gene (6 bases). Between the trimmed V and J ends, which lost 0 bases and 6 bases, there was a span of 16 bases. CDR3 length: 16 residues. CDR1 is SGHRS, CDR2 YFSETQ, per germline. The CDR3 loop reads CASSLGPGQLSQPQHF. The CDR3 bases are TGCGCCAGCAGCTTGGGCCCCGGACAGCTAAGTCAGCCCCAGCATTTT.